This is a list of T cell receptor beta chains from one sample in a study of cytotoxic CD8 clonotypes in ibrutinib-treated CLL. The method was immunoSEQ multiplex PCR; TCRdb's version includes in-frame clones alone and lacks a portion of them. The sample lists approximately 160,000 clones, more than 70% occurring once. This specimen was PBMCs, taken at disease progression, from a patient treated with ibrutinib. The source of these receptors is a human donor with chronic lymphocytic leukemia. Each CDR3 is given with its conserved first and last residue. A D gene is named only where the DNA matches it firmly. Some rows mark clone size as missing; the rest say once, few, many or name a class of expanded clone.

v_call,d_call,j_call,clone_size,cdr3_aa,cdr3_nt
TRBV9,TRBD2,TRBJ2-3,.,CASSAGTSSRTDTQYF,TGTGCCAGCAGCGCTGGGACTAGCAGCCGCACAGATACGCAGTATTTT
TRBV28,.,TRBJ1-3,.,CASSEGAGNTIYF,TGTGCCAGCAGTGAAGGAGCTGGAAACACCATATATTTT
TRBV4-1,TRBD1,TRBJ2-7,.,CASSQDSVVDRPYEQYF,TGCGCCAGCAGCCAAGATTCAGTGGTGGACAGGCCCTACGAGCAGTACTTC
TRBV11-2,.,TRBJ2-7,.,CASSPTPTGEQYF,TGTGCCAGCAGCCCTACCCCGACCGGCGAGCAGTACTTC
TRBV11-2,.,TRBJ2-5,.,CASSPPGAETQYF,TGTGCCAGCAGCCCCCCGGGGGCAGAGACCCAGTACTTC
TRBV28,.,TRBJ2-7,few,CASSWSYEQYF,TGTGCCAGCAGTTGGTCCTACGAGCAGTACTTC
TRBV6-6,.,TRBJ1-5,once,CASSYSAGRQPQHF,TGTGCCAGCAGTTACTCCGCTGGGCGTCAGCCCCAGCATTTT
TRBV11-1,.,TRBJ1-1,.,CASSLRDLMNTEAFF,TGTGCCAGCAGCTTAAGAGACTTAATGAACACTGAAGCTTTCTTT
TRBV7-2,TRBD2,TRBJ2-7,.,CASSLAISAGVLSYEQYF,TGTGCCAGCAGCTTAGCCATTTCCGCGGGAGTTTTGTCCTACGAGCAGTACTTC
TRBV13,.,TRBJ2-1,.,CASSSQDYNEQFF,TGTGCCAGCAGTTCCCAGGACTACAATGAGCAGTTCTTC
TRBV7-2,TRBD1,TRBJ2-6,.,CASSSGQASSGANVLTF,TGTGCCAGCAGCTCGGGACAGGCCAGCTCTGGGGCCAACGTCCTGACTTTC
TRBV28,.,TRBJ2-2,.,CASSLPGATGELFF,TGTGCCAGCAGCCTCCCGGGGGCTACCGGGGAGCTGTTTTTT
TRBV25-1,.,TRBJ2-3,.,CASSPQWLAFVTDTQYF,TGTGCCAGCAGCCCTCAATGGCTAGCGTTTGTCACAGATACGCAGTATTTT
TRBV7-6,.,TRBJ2-7,.,CASSLEFGTNEQYF,TGTGCCAGCAGCTTAGAATTCGGGACGAACGAGCAGTACTTC
TRBV7-2,.,TRBJ2-7,.,CASSLGDFNNYEQYF,TGTGCCAGCAGCTTAGGAGACTTTAATAACTACGAGCAGTACTTC
TRBV7-7,TRBD2,TRBJ2-1,.,CASALGLAENNEQFF,TGTGCCAGCGCCCTGGGGCTAGCGGAAAACAATGAGCAGTTCTTC
TRBV9,.,TRBJ2-7,.,CASSVGPSYEQYF,TGTGCCAGCAGCGTAGGGCCCTCTTACGAGCAGTACTTC
TRBV5-1,TRBD2,TRBJ2-7,.,CASSLTSGSYEQYF,TGCGCCAGCAGCTTGACTAGCGGGTCCTACGAGCAGTACTTC
TRBV7-9,TRBD1,TRBJ2-7,once,CASSTNQGALDEQYF,TGTGCCAGCAGCACAAATCAGGGGGCGCTGGACGAGCAGTACTTC
TRBV5-1,.,TRBJ1-1,.,CASGPTGMNTEAFF,TGCGCCAGTGGCCCGACAGGAATGAACACTGAAGCTTTCTTT
TRBV7-2,.,TRBJ1-2,.,CASSFQSGEGMFGYTF,TGTGCCAGCAGCTTCCAGTCGGGGGAAGGGATGTTTGGCTACACCTTC
TRBV6-6,.,TRBJ2-7,.,CASSSRGYEQYF,TGTGCCAGCAGTTCGAGGGGCTACGAGCAGTACTTC